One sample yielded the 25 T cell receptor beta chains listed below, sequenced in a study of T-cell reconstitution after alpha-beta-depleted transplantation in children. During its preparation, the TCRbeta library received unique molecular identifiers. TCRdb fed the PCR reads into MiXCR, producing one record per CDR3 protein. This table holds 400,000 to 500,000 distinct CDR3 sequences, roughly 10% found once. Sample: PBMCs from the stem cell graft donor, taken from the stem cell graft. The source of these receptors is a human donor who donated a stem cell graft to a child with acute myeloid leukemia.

The CDR3: CASSEGTGGSYEQYV. The CDR3 nucleotides are TGTGCCAGCAGTGAAGGGACAGGGGGCTCCTACGAGCAGTACGTC. This chain joins TRBV6-1 and TRBJ2-7; 10 nucleotides line up with TRBD1. This CDR3 is built from 15 residues. The ends lost 1 base at V and 0 bases at J; junction bases unmatched: 0. Germline V gene sequence: CDR1 MNHNS, CDR2 SASEGT.

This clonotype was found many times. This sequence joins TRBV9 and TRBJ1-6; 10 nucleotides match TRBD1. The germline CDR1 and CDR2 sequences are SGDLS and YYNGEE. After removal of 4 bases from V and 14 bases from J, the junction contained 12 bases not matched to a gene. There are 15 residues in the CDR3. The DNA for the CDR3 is TGTGCCAGCAGCTTCCAGGCGACAGGGGGCGGAACCCTCCACTTT. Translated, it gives CASSFQATGGGTLHF.

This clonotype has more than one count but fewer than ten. The CDR3 is CASSWQESSYNEQFF. DNA of the CDR3: TGTGCCAGCAGCTGGCAAGAAAGCTCCTACAATGAGCAGTTCTTC. The V call is TRBV5-4, the J call TRBJ2-1; D unresolved. The CDR3 spans 15 residues. Germline V gives CDR1 SGHNT, CDR2 YYREEE (reference sequence). Trimming stripped 3 bases from V and 0 bases from J, with 10 bases between.

The CDR3 spells CSARVPPYTGELFF. The CDR3 bases are TGCAGTGCTAGAGTGCCCCCTTACACCGGGGAGCTGTTTTTT. The chain employs TRBV20-1 and TRBJ2-2; no definite D call. Trimming shortened V by 1 base and J by 3 bases, and 9 bases separated the two germline ends. This CDR3 is 14 amino acids long. Per the germline V gene, CDR1 is DFQATT and CDR2 is SNEGSKA (reference sequence).

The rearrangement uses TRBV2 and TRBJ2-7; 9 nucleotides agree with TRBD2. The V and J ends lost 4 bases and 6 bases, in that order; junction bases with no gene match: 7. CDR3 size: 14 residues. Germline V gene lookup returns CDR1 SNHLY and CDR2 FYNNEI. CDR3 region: CASSGDAGGLEQYF. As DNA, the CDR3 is TGTGCCAGCAGTGGCGATGCGGGAGGGCTCGAGCAGTACTTC.

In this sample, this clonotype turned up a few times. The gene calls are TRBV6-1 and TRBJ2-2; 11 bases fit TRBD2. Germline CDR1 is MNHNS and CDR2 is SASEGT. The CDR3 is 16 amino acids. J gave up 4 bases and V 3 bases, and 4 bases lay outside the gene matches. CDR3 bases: TGTGCCAGCAGTGACCTAGCGGGGGGCTCCACCGGGGAGCTGTTTTTT. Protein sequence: CASSDLAGGSTGELFF.

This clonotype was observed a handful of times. The chain's CDR3 is CASSARLAGRNNEQFF. In DNA form, the CDR3 reads TGTGCCAGCAGCGCCCGACTAGCGGGGAGGAACAATGAGCAGTTCTTC. V gene TRBV11-2 combines with J gene TRBJ2-1; 11 positions agree with TRBD2. The CDR3 loop spans 16 amino acids. Germline lookup yields CDR1 SGHAT and CDR2 FQNNGV. The V gene end was trimmed by 5 bases and the J gene end by 5 bases; junction bases not matched to a gene: 8. Full variable domain (rest looked up from reference TRBV11-2 and TRBJ2-1): EAGVAQSPRYKIIEKRQSVAFWCNPISGHATLYWYQQILGQGPKLLIQFQNNGVVDDSQLPKDRFSAERLKGVDSTLKIQPAKLEDSAVYLCASSARLAGRNNEQFFGPGTRLTVL.

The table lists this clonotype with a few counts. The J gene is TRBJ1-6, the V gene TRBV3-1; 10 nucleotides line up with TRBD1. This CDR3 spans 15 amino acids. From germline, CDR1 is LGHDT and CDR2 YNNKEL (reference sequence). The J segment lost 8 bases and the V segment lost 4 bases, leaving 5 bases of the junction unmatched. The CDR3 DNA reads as TGTGCCAGCAGCCGGGACGGACAGGGGGATTCACCCCTCCACTTT. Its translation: CASSRDGQGDSPLHF.

The CDR3: CASSLTGGEVYGYTF. The CDR3 bases are TGTGCCAGCAGCTTAACAGGGGGCGAGGTCTATGGCTACACCTTC. The V and J genes are TRBV7-2 and TRBJ1-2, with 9 bases matching TRBD1. CDR3 length: 15 amino acids. Germline lookup yields CDR1 SGHTA and CDR2 FQGNSA. V trimming: 2 bases; J trimming: 4 bases; junction bases outside the gene matches: 5.

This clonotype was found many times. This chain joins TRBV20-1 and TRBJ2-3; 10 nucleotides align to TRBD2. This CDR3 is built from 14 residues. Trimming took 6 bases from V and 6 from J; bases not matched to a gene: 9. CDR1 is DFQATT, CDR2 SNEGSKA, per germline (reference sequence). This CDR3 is CSAPQGAGGDTQYF. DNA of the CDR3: TGCAGTGCCCCCCAGGGAGCGGGGGGGGATACGCAGTATTTT.

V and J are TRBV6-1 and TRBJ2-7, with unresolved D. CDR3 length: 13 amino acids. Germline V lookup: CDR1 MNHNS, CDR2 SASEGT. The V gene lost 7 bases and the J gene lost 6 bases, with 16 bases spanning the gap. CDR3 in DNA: TGTGCCAGCACCGGGTTGGGCCCCGGCGAGCAGTACTTC. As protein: CASTGLGPGEQYF.

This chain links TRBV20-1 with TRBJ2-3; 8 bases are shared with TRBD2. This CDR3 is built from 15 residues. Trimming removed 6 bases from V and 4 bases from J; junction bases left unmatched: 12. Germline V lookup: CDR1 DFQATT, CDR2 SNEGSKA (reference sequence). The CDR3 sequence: CSARPGTRVADTQYF. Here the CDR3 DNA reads TGCAGTGCGAGACCCGGGACTAGAGTAGCAGATACGCAGTATTTT.

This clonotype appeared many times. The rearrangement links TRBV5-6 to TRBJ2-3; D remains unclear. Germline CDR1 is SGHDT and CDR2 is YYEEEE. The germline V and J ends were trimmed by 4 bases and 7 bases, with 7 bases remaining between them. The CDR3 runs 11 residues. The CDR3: CASSGSNTQYF. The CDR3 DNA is TGTGCCAGCAGCGGATCTAATACGCAGTATTTT.

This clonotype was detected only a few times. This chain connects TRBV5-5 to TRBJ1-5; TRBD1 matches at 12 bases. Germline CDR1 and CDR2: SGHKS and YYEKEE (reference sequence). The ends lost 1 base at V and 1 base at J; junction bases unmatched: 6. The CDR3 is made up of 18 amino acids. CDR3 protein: CASSLIGTGGVSNQPQHF. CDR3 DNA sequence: TGTGCCAGCAGCTTGATAGGGACAGGGGGCGTGAGCAATCAGCCCCAGCATTTT.

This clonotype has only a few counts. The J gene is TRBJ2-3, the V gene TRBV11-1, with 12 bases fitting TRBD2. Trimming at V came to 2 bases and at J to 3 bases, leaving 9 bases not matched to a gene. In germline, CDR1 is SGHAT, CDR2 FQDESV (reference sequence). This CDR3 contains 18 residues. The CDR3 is CASSLLLAGGPGTDTQYF. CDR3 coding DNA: TGTGCCAGCAGCTTACTTCTAGCGGGGGGGCCGGGAACAGATACGCAGTATTTT.

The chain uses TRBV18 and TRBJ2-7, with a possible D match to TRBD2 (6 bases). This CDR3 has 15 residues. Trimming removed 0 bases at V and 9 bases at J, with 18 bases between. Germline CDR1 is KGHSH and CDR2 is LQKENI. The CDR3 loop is CASSPPTVGGNGQYF. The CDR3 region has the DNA TGTGCCAGCTCACCACCAACAGTTGGGGGGAATGGGCAGTACTTC.

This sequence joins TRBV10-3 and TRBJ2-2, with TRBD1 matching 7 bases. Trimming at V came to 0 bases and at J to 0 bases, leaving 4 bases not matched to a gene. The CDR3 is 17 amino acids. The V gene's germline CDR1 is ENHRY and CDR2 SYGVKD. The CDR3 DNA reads TGTGCCATCAGTGAGTCGGGGACAGTATCGAACACCGGGGAGCTGTTTTTT. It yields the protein CAISESGTVSNTGELFF.

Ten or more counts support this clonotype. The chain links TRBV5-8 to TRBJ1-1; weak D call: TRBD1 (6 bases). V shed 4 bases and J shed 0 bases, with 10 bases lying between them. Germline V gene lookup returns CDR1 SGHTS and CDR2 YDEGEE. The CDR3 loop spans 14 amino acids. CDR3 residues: CASSAGTLNTEAFF. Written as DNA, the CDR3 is TGTGCCAGCAGCGCCGGGACATTGAACACTGAAGCTTTCTTT.

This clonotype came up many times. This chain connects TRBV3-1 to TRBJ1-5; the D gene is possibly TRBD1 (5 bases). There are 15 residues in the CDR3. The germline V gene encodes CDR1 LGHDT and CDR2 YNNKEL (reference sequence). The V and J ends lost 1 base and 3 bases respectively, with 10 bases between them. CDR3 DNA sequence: TGTGCCAGCAGCCAAGCGTGGGACCCCAATCAGCCCCAGCATTTT. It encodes CASSQAWDPNQPQHF.

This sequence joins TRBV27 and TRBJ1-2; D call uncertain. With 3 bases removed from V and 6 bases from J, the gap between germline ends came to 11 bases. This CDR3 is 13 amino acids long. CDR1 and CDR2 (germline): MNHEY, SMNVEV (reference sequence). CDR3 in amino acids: CASSLGMGHGYTF. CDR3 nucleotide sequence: TGTGCCAGCAGTTTGGGTATGGGCCATGGCTACACCTTC.

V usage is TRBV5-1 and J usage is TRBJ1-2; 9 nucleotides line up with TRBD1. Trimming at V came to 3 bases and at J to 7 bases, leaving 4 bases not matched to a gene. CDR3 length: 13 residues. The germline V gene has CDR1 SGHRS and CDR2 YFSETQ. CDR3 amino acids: CASSSGQGIGYTF. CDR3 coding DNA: TGCGCCAGCAGCTCGGGACAGGGAATTGGCTACACCTTC.

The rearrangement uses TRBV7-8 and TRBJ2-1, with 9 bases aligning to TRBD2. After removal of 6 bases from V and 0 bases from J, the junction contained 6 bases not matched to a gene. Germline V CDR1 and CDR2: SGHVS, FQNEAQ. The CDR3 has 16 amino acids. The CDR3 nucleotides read TGTGCCAGCAGAGCGCGTAGCGGGAGCTCCTACAATGAGCAGTTCTTC. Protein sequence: CASRARSGSSYNEQFF.

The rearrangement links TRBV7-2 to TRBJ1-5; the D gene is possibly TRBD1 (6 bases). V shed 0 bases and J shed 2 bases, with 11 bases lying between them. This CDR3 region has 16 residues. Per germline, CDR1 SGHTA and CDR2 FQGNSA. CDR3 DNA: TGTGCCAGCAGCTTAGCGTCGACAGGCCGCAATCAGCCCCAGCATTTT. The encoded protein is CASSLASTGRNQPQHF.

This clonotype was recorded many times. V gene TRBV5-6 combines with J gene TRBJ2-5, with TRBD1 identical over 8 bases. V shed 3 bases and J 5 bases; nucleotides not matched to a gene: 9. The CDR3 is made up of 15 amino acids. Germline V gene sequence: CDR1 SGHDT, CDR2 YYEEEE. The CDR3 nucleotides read TGTGCCAGCAGCTCTTGGACAGGGCACTGGGAGACCCAGTACTTC. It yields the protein CASSSWTGHWETQYF.

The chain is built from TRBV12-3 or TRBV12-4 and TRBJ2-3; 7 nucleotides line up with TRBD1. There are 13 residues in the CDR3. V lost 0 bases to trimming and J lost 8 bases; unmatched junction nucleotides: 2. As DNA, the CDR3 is TGTGCCAGCAGTTTAGCCCGACAGGGTACGCAGTATTTT. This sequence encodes CASSLARQGTQYF.